Listed below are T cell receptor beta chains from one sample, sequenced in a study of regulatory and conventional T cells in RAG deficiency. Assay used: immunoSEQ multiplex PCR; TCRdb lists only in-frame clones, some missing. This table holds about 2,600 clones, around 80% found once. The specimen was CD4+ effector T cells sorted from blood. The receptors were sampled from a human donor with RAG deficiency presenting as severe combined immunodeficiency. CDR3s include the opening cysteine and the closing phenylalanine or tryptophan. D genes are given only for firm matches. Expanded clones get a size class; other rows say once, few or many, or leave the size out.

>NA|TRBJ1-1|TRBV27|NA
TGTGCCAGCAGTTTATACGGGGCGGTTGACGAAGCTTTCTTT
CASSLYGAVDEAFF
>few|TRBJ2-7|TRBV2|TRBD1
TGTGCCAGCAGTGAGTTTAGGGCCAGGACAGGGGACGAGCAGTACTTC
CASSEFRARTGDEQYF
>NA|TRBJ2-7|TRBV11-3|NA
TGTGCCAGCAGCAGGGGTCCCTACGAGCAGTACTTC
CASSRGPYEQYF
>NA|TRBJ2-5|TRBV7-3|NA
TGTGCCAGCAGCTTACAGGGAGAGACCCAGTACTTC
CASSLQGETQYF
>NA|TRBJ2-5|TRBV7-2|NA
TGTGCCAGCAGCTTAGGTGACAGTAAAACCCAGTACTTC
CASSLGDSKTQYF
>NA|TRBJ2-6|TRBV6-5|NA
TGTGCCAGCAGGGACCATGGTGTTGGGGCCAACGTCCTGACTTTC
CASRDHGVGANVLTF
>NA|TRBJ1-2|TRBV28|NA
TGTGCCAGCAGTTTATCCAGCTATGGCTACACCTTC
CASSLSSYGYTF
>NA|TRBJ2-3|TRBV4-2|NA
TGTGCCAGCAGCCTGACACCCCAGGGGGATACGCAGTATTTT
CASSLTPQGDTQYF
>few|TRBJ1-1|TRBV14|TRBD1
TGTGCCAGCAGCCTCCTACAGGGGGCTACTGAAGCTTTCTTT
CASSLLQGATEAFF
>few|TRBJ1-2|TRBV7-2|NA
TGTGCCAGCAGCTCGACGGGGGCAGGGGGCTACACCTTC
CASSSTGAGGYTF
>NA|TRBJ2-1|TRBV7-2|NA
TGTGCCAGCAGCTTGGACTCCTACAATGAGCAGTTCTTC
CASSLDSYNEQFF
>NA|TRBJ2-2|TRBV6-4|NA
TGTGCCAGCAGAACAGGGTGGGACACCGGGGAGCTGTTTTTT
CASRTGWDTGELFF
>few|TRBJ1-1|TRBV27|TRBD1
TGTGCCAGCAGTCGATGGGACAGGGGGCAGGGGAACACTGAAGCTTTCTTT
CASSRWDRGQGNTEAFF
>NA|TRBJ1-1|TRBV9|NA
TGTGCCAGCAGCGTAGCTGGACGGACGAACACTGAAGCTTTCTTT
CASSVAGRTNTEAFF
>NA|TRBJ2-1|TRBV6-1|NA
TGTGCCAGCAGGTCGACAGTCAGCTCCTACAATGAGCAGTTCTTC
CASRSTVSSYNEQFF
>NA|TRBJ2-7|TRBV28|NA
TGTGCCAGCAGCCTCCGTCGGTATGAGCAGTACTTC
CASSLRRYEQYF
>NA|TRBJ2-3|TRBV18|TRBD1
TGTGCCAGCTCACCACCAGGGGGCTTCAGGGATACGCAGTATTTT
CASSPPGGFRDTQYF
>NA|TRBJ1-4|TRBV19|NA
TGTGCCAGTAGTATAGATCGGCGGGGTCTTAATGAAAAACTGTTTTTT
CASSIDRRGLNEKLFF
>once|TRBJ2-3|TRBV12-5|NA
TGTGCTAGTGGTTGGGACGCAACCTGGGGAGATACGCAGTATTTT
CASGWDATWGDTQYF
>NA|TRBJ2-3|TRBV7-3|NA
TGTGCCAGCAGCTCCCGGACCAGCACAGATACGCAGTATTTT
CASSSRTSTDTQYF
>NA|TRBJ2-7|TRBV5-1|NA
TGCGCCAGCGCCTCCCCCTGGGTGAACTACGAGCAGTACTTC
CASASPWVNYEQYF
>NA|TRBJ2-3|TRBV4-1|TRBD1
TGCGCCAGCAGCAGCCGGGACAGGTACTTTGCAGATACGCAGTATTTT
CASSSRDRYFADTQYF
>NA|TRBJ2-5|TRBV11-2|NA
TGTGCCAGCAGCTTATGGGGCAGTCTGGTAGAGACCCAGTACTTC
CASSLWGSLVETQYF
>few|TRBJ2-5|TRBV4-3|TRBD1
TGCGCCAGCAGCCAAGTAGGGGGCTGGGAGACCCAGTACTTC
CASSQVGGWETQYF
>once|TRBJ2-5|TRBV4-2|NA
TGTGCCAGCAGCCAAGGTCGGGGGCGCGGGGAGACCCAGTACTTC
CASSQGRGRGETQYF
>few|TRBJ2-5|TRBV15|NA
TGTGCCACCAGCAGAGAGTCACAGAGAGAGACCCAGTACTTC
CATSRESQRETQYF
>few|TRBJ2-7|TRBV4-2|NA
TGTGCCAGCAGCGAAGGGCAGGGGGGGATCTACGAGCAGTACTTC
CASSEGQGGIYEQYF
>NA|TRBJ2-3|TRBV5-1|TRBD2
TGCGCCAGCAGCTTGGCCGTGGGACTAGGCACAGATACGCAGTATTTT
CASSLAVGLGTDTQYF
>NA|TRBJ2-6|TRBV7-2|TRBD2
TGTGCCAGCAGAAGACTAGCGGGAGGTTCTGGGGCCAACGTCCTGACTTTC
CASRRLAGGSGANVLTF
>NA|TRBJ2-3|TRBV7-3|NA
TGTGCCAGCAGCTTTTGGATGGCTAGCACAGATACGCAGTATTTT
CASSFWMASTDTQYF
>NA|TRBJ1-3|TRBV28|NA
TGTGCCAGCACCTCGCGAGGCGATGGGTATTTT
CASTSRGDGYF
>NA|TRBJ2-5|TRBV5-1|NA
TGCGCCAGCAGCTTGGACGGCTCGCAAGAGACCCAGTACTTC
CASSLDGSQETQYF
>few|TRBJ2-7|TRBV11-2|NA
TGTGCCAGCAGCCTCCCCCCGGAGACCTACGAGCAGTACTTC
CASSLPPETYEQYF
>few|TRBJ2-7|TRBV11-2|TRBD1
TGTGCCAGCAGCTTTACAGGGGGCGCATCCTACGAGCAGTACTTC
CASSFTGGASYEQYF
>NA|TRBJ2-3|TRBV5-1|NA
TGCGCCAGCAGCTTACCGACAGGGAGGTTTGGCGCAGATACGCAGTATTTT
CASSLPTGRFGADTQYF
>NA|TRBJ2-7|TRBV6-6|NA
TGTGCCAGCAGTTCCTCCGGGACGGCCTACGAGCAGTACTTC
CASSSSGTAYEQYF
>NA|TRBJ2-5|TRBV19|TRBD2
TGTGCCAGTAGTATCCAGGGAGGGTGGGAGACCCAGTACTTC
CASSIQGGWETQYF
>NA|TRBJ2-2|TRBV9|TRBD1
TGTGCCAGCAGCGTAACCCGGACAGGGCCCGGGGAGCTGTTTTTT
CASSVTRTGPGELFF
>NA|TRBJ2-3|TRBV7-7|NA
TGTGCTAGCAGCTTAGGGCCAACAGATACGCAGTATTTT
CASSLGPTDTQYF
>NA|TRBJ1-5|TRBV28|TRBD1
TGTGCCAGCAGTGTAAAGGACAGGGTTTATCAGCCCCAGCATTTT
CASSVKDRVYQPQHF
>NA|TRBJ2-7|TRBV28|TRBD1
TGTGCCAGCAGTCCTCCGGGACAGAGGAACGAGCAGTACTTC
CASSPPGQRNEQYF
>NA|TRBJ2-1|TRBV29-1|NA
TGCAGCGTTCGACCTTACAATGAGCAGTTCTTC
CSVRPYNEQFF
>NA|TRBJ2-1|TRBV4-2|NA
TGTGCCAGCAGCCAAGATCTGGGCAGGCAAAGCTCCTACAATGAGCAGTTCTTC
CASSQDLGRQSSYNEQFF
>NA|TRBJ1-1|TRBV29-1|NA
TGCAGCGTTGTAGGGTACGCGTTACCTGAAGCTTTCTTT
CSVVGYALPEAFF
>NA|TRBJ2-7|TRBV5-6|TRBD1
TGTGCCAGCAGCTTGTCGACAGGGGGCATAGACGAGCAGTACTTC
CASSLSTGGIDEQYF
>NA|TRBJ1-2|TRBV5-1|TRBD1
TGCGCCAGCAGCCCGTCCGGGACAGCGATTAAATATGGCTACACCTTC
CASSPSGTAIKYGYTF